This TCR beta chain stems from a study of shared T cell receptors in the human thymus. This table comes from immunoSEQ multiplex PCR, and its TCRdb copy is limited to in-frame clones, with some not included. This table has 650,000 to 950,000 clones, approximately 83% appearing once. The same data also contributed to another study, on human thymus T cells.

The clonotype comes from a girl under three years old with a congenital heart defect. The sequenced sample consisted of thymocytes.

The CDR3, as DNA: TGCGCCAGCAGCTCGGGTCTCGGGAAGACCCAGTACTTC. It specifies CASSSGLGKTQYF. The rearrangement uses TRBV5-1 and TRBJ2-5; D is perhaps TRBD2 (5 bases). The CDR3 sequence is 13 residues long. V lost 3 bases and J lost 6, with 12 bases in between. The germline gives CDR1 SGHRS, CDR2 YFSETQ. Filled out from reference TRBV5-1 and TRBJ2-5, the complete variable domain reads KAGVTQTPRYLIKTRGQQVTLSCSPISGHRSVSWYQQTPGQGLQFLFEYFSETQRNKGNFPGRFSGRQFSNSRSEMNVSTLELGDSALYLCASSSGLGKTQYFGPGTRLLVL.